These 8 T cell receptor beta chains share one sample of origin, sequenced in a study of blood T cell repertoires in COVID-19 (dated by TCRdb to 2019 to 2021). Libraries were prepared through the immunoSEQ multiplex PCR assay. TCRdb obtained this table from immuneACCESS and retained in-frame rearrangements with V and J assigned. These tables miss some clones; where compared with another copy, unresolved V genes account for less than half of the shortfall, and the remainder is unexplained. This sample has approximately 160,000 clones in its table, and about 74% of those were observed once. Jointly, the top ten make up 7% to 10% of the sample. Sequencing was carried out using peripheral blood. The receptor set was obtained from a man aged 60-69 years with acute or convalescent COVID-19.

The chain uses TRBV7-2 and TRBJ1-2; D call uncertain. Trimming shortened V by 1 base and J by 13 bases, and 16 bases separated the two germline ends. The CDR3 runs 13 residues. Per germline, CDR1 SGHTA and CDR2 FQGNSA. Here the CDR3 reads CASSLEVYSERTF. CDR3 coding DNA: TGTGCCAGCAGCTTAGAAGTGTATTCGGAGCGCACCTTC.

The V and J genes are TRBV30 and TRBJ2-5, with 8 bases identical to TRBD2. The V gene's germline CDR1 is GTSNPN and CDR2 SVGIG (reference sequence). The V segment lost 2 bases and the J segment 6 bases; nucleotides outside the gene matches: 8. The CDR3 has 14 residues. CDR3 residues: CAWSPGGTSKTQYF. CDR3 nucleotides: TGTGCCTGGAGTCCCGGCGGGACTAGTAAGACCCAGTACTTC.

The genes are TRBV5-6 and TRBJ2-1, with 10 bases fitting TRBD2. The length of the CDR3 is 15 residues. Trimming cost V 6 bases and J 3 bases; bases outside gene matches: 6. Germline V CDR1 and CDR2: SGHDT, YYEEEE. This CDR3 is CASNQAGGFYNEQFF. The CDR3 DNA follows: TGTGCCAGCAACCAAGCGGGGGGGTTCTACAATGAGCAGTTCTTC.

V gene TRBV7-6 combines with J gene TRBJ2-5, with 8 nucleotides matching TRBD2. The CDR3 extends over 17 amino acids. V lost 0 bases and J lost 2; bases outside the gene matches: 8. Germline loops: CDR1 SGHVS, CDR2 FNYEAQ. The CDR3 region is CASSLASSGGGQETQYF. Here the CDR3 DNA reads TGTGCCAGCAGCTTAGCGTCGAGCGGGGGTGGGCAAGAGACCCAGTACTTC.

CDR3: CASTLGQGNTIYF. The CDR3 DNA reads as TGTGCCAGCACATTGGGACAGGGAAACACCATATATTTT. This chain joins TRBV12-3 or TRBV12-4 and TRBJ1-3, with TRBD1 identical over 7 bases. The trim removed 7 bases at V and 4 bases at J, leaving 4 bases unmatched. The length of the CDR3 is 13 residues.

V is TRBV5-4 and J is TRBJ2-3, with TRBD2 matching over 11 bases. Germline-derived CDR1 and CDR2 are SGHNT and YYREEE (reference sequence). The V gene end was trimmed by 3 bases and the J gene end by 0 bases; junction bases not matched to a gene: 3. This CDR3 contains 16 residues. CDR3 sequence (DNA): TGTGCCAGCAGCTCGCGACTAGCGGGAAGCACAGATACGCAGTATTTT. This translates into CASSSRLAGSTDTQYF.

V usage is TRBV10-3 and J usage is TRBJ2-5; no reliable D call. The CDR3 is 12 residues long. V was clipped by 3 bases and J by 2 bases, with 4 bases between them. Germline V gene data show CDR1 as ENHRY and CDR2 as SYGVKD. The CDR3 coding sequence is TGTGCCATCAGTGACAGGCAAGAGACCCAGTACTTC. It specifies CAISDRQETQYF.

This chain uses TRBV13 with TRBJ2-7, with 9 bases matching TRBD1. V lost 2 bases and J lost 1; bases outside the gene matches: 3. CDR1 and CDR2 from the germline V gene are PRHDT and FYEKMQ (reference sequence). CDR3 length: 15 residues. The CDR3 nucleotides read TGTGCCAGCAGCTTATCGACAGGGGGATCCTACGAGCAGTACTTC. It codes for CASSLSTGGSYEQYF.